The clone carrying this T cell receptor beta chain is a singleton in its sample. Sequenced by immunoSEQ multiplex PCR; TCRdb stores in-frame clones only, minus some. The sample includes 250,000 to 350,000 clones, 80% to 90% of them seen just once. The record originates from a study of blood T cell repertoires in COVID-19. Background on the study: The origin of the acute and convalescent COVID-19 samples was the United States, Italy and Spain. T cells, B-cell-depleted T cells, or PBMCs supplied cDNA or gDNA.

The CDR3 is 14 residues long. V lost 5 bases and J lost 5, with 17 bases in between. The germline CDR1 and CDR2 sequences are SGDLS and YYNGEE. The sequenced material came from peripheral blood. The chain carries TRBV9 and TRBJ2-7, with D perhaps matching TRBD1 (5 bases). The clonotype originates from a woman aged 45-65 years who had recovered from COVID-19. DNA of the CDR3: TGTGCCAGCAGTGTACCATCCAGGGTCAACGAGCAGTACTTC. It specifies CASSVPSRVNEQYF.